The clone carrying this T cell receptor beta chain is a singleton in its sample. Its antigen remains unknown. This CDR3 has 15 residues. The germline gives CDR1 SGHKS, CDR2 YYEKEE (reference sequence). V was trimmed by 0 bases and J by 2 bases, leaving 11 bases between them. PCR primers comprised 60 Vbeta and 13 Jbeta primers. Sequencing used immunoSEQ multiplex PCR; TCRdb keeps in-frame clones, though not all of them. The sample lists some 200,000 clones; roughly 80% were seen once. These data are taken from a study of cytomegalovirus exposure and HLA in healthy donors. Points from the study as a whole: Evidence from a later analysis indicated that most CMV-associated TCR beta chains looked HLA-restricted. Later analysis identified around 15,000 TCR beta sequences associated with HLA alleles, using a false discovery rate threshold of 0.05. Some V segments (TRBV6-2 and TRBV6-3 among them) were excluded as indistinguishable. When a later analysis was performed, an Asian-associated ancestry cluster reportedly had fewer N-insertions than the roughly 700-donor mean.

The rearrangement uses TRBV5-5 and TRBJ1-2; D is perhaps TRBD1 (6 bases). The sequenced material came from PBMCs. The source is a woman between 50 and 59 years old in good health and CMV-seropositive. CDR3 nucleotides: TGTGCCAGCAGCTTGGTAGGGGGAACGAACTATGGCTACACCTTC. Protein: CASSLVGGTNYGYTF.